These T cell receptor beta chains were read from a single sample in a study of T cells in Graves' hyperthyroidism and ophthalmopathy. TCRdb recomputed calls from the multiplex PCR reads with MiXCR, one row per CDR3 protein. The sample contains more than 550,000 distinct CDR3 sequences, 17% of which appear only once. The specimen was blood. All receptors derive from a man aged 45 to 65 with Graves' hyperthyroidism. CDR3s include the opening cysteine and the closing phenylalanine or tryptophan. The order of the fields is clone size, J gene, D gene, V gene, CDR3 protein, CDR3 DNA. The D gene is left open where the match is weak. Clone size is not always given. Where it is, it says once, few, many or a class for expanded clones.

abundance: -
j_gene: TRBJ2-1
d_gene: TRBD2
v_gene: TRBV20-1
CDR3aa: CSASTSGSIGEQFF
CDR3nt: TGCAGTGCTAGTACCAGCGGGAGCATTGGGGAGCAGTTCTTC

abundance: -
j_gene: TRBJ2-5
d_gene: TRBD2
v_gene: TRBV7-2
CDR3aa: CASSPPRSGKWGETQYF
CDR3nt: TGTGCCAGCAGCCCGCCGCGTAGCGGGAAATGGGGGGAGACCCAGTACTTC

abundance: many
j_gene: TRBJ2-7
d_gene: TRBD2
v_gene: TRBV27
CDR3aa: CASSISGRYNEQYF
CDR3nt: TGTGCCAGCAGTATAAGCGGGAGGTATAACGAGCAGTACTTC

abundance: -
j_gene: TRBJ2-5
d_gene: -
v_gene: TRBV13
CDR3aa: CASSSTSTLQETQYF
CDR3nt: TGTGCCAGCAGCTCAACCAGTACCCTACAAGAGACCCAGTACTTC

abundance: few
j_gene: TRBJ1-1
d_gene: -
v_gene: TRBV5-1
CDR3aa: CASSAQTANTEAFF
CDR3nt: TGCGCCAGCAGCGCCCAGACAGCGAACACTGAAGCTTTCTTT

abundance: few
j_gene: TRBJ2-3
d_gene: TRBD2
v_gene: TRBV5-4
CDR3aa: CASSLVLAGLSTDTQYF
CDR3nt: TGTGCCAGCAGCTTGGTTCTAGCGGGACTAAGCACAGATACGCAGTATTTT

abundance: many
j_gene: TRBJ2-2
d_gene: -
v_gene: TRBV11-1
CDR3aa: CASSLTEWGRAGELFF
CDR3nt: TGTGCCAGCAGCTTGACTGAATGGGGTAGAGCCGGGGAGCTGTTTTTT

abundance: many
j_gene: TRBJ1-2
d_gene: TRBD1
v_gene: TRBV12-3/TRBV12-4
CDR3aa: CASSLARGQGGYTF
CDR3nt: TGTGCCAGCAGTTTAGCCAGGGGGCAAGGTGGCTACACCTTC

abundance: -
j_gene: TRBJ2-7
d_gene: TRBD2
v_gene: TRBV6-5
CDR3aa: CASSYSSSGQSYEQYF
CDR3nt: TGTGCCAGCAGTTACTCGTCTAGCGGGCAATCCTACGAGCAGTACTTC

abundance: many
j_gene: TRBJ2-3
d_gene: -
v_gene: TRBV29-1
CDR3aa: CSVEGPGGTDTQYF
CDR3nt: TGCAGCGTTGAAGGGCCGGGGGGCACAGATACGCAGTATTTT

abundance: -
j_gene: TRBJ2-5
d_gene: -
v_gene: TRBV5-1
CDR3aa: CASSLGLGSQETQYF
CDR3nt: TGCGCCAGCAGCTTGGGCCTGGGCAGCCAAGAGACCCAGTACTTC

abundance: few
j_gene: TRBJ1-6
d_gene: TRBD1
v_gene: TRBV28
CDR3aa: CASSMTGTPLHF
CDR3nt: TGTGCCAGCAGTATGACAGGGACACCCCTCCACTTT

abundance: -
j_gene: TRBJ2-1
d_gene: TRBD1
v_gene: TRBV12-5
CDR3aa: CASGLATTGQGNEQFF
CDR3nt: TGTGCTAGTGGTTTGGCGACGACAGGGCAGGGGAATGAGCAGTTCTTC

abundance: -
j_gene: TRBJ2-1
d_gene: TRBD1
v_gene: TRBV14
CDR3aa: CASSPNRGAHHNEQFF
CDR3nt: TGTGCCAGCAGCCCAAACAGGGGTGCACACCACAATGAGCAGTTCTTC

abundance: few
j_gene: TRBJ1-4
d_gene: -
v_gene: TRBV10-3
CDR3aa: CAISFQESEKLFF
CDR3nt: TGTGCCATCAGTTTTCAGGAAAGTGAAAAACTGTTTTTT

abundance: few
j_gene: TRBJ2-1
d_gene: TRBD2
v_gene: TRBV4-3
CDR3aa: CASSQTTGTSGNEQFF
CDR3nt: TGCGCCAGCAGCCAAACTACCGGGACTAGCGGCAATGAGCAGTTCTTC

abundance: many
j_gene: TRBJ1-1
d_gene: -
v_gene: TRBV28
CDR3aa: CASSPRRHGNTEAFF
CDR3nt: TGTGCCAGCAGCCCTCGACGGCACGGGAACACTGAAGCTTTCTTT

abundance: many
j_gene: TRBJ2-1
d_gene: TRBD2
v_gene: TRBV28
CDR3aa: CASSFGTSGSYEQFF
CDR3nt: TGTGCCAGCAGTTTCGGGACTAGCGGGAGCTACGAGCAGTTCTTC

abundance: -
j_gene: TRBJ2-1
d_gene: TRBD2
v_gene: TRBV10-3
CDR3aa: CATRLAGGHNEQFF
CDR3nt: TGTGCCACCAGACTAGCGGGAGGGCACAATGAGCAGTTCTTC

abundance: -
j_gene: TRBJ1-2
d_gene: TRBD1
v_gene: TRBV28
CDR3aa: CASRPQGQESFGYTF
CDR3nt: TGTGCCAGCAGACCTCAGGGACAGGAAAGCTTTGGCTACACCTTC

abundance: few
j_gene: TRBJ1-2
d_gene: -
v_gene: TRBV7-2
CDR3aa: CASSPTGRPYGYTF
CDR3nt: TGTGCCAGCAGCCCCACTGGACGGCCATATGGCTACACCTTC

abundance: -
j_gene: TRBJ1-5
d_gene: -
v_gene: TRBV4-1
CDR3aa: CASSQEIGFLGYQPQHF
CDR3nt: TGCGCCAGCAGCCAAGAAATCGGCTTCCTCGGGTACCAGCCCCAGCATTTT

abundance: -
j_gene: TRBJ2-3
d_gene: TRBD2
v_gene: TRBV20-1
CDR3aa: CSARNSGSSDTQYF
CDR3nt: TGCAGTGCTAGGAACAGCGGGAGTTCAGATACGCAGTATTTT

abundance: few
j_gene: TRBJ2-7
d_gene: -
v_gene: TRBV5-1
CDR3aa: CASSLVQGIYEQYF
CDR3nt: TGCGCCAGCAGCTTGGTACAGGGAATCTACGAGCAGTACTTC

abundance: many
j_gene: TRBJ2-7
d_gene: -
v_gene: TRBV2
CDR3aa: CASSERVSLNGQYF
CDR3nt: TGTGCCAGCAGTGAACGGGTCAGCTTAAACGGGCAGTACTTC

abundance: many
j_gene: TRBJ2-7
d_gene: TRBD1
v_gene: TRBV28
CDR3aa: CASSWGQGTPYEQYF
CDR3nt: TGTGCCAGCAGTTGGGGACAGGGGACACCCTACGAGCAGTACTTC

abundance: many
j_gene: TRBJ1-4
d_gene: TRBD1
v_gene: TRBV7-9
CDR3aa: CASSASGQTTNEKLFF
CDR3nt: TGTGCCAGCAGCGCATCGGGACAGACAACTAATGAAAAACTGTTTTTT

abundance: many
j_gene: TRBJ2-1
d_gene: TRBD2
v_gene: TRBV2
CDR3aa: CASSSTSGGANEQFF
CDR3nt: TGTGCCAGCAGTTCAACTAGCGGAGGGGCCAATGAGCAGTTCTTC

abundance: once
j_gene: TRBJ2-7
d_gene: -
v_gene: TRBV12-3/TRBV12-4
CDR3aa: CASRRASQGGYEQYF
CDR3nt: TGTGCCAGCCGACGGGCTTCCCAGGGGGGATACGAGCAGTACTTC

abundance: few
j_gene: TRBJ2-7
d_gene: TRBD2
v_gene: TRBV28
CDR3aa: CASSYNPERGYDYEQYF
CDR3nt: TGTGCCAGCAGTTACAACCCGGAGCGGGGGTACGACTACGAGCAGTACTTC

abundance: many
j_gene: TRBJ1-3
d_gene: -
v_gene: TRBV12-3/TRBV12-4
CDR3aa: CASRPGRHVGNTIYF
CDR3nt: TGTGCCAGCAGGCCGGGACGACACGTCGGAAACACCATATATTTT

abundance: many
j_gene: TRBJ1-1
d_gene: -
v_gene: TRBV6-1
CDR3aa: CASSARRFMNTEAFF
CDR3nt: TGTGCCAGCAGCGCCAGGAGGTTTATGAACACTGAAGCTTTCTTT

abundance: few
j_gene: TRBJ2-5
d_gene: TRBD1
v_gene: TRBV4-1
CDR3aa: CASSQIGTGAGGTQYF
CDR3nt: TGCGCCAGCAGCCAAATCGGGACAGGGGCCGGCGGGACCCAGTACTTC

abundance: many
j_gene: TRBJ1-3
d_gene: -
v_gene: TRBV2
CDR3aa: CASNEGGQRSGNTIYF
CDR3nt: TGTGCCAGCAATGAGGGCGGACAGCGCTCTGGAAACACCATATATTTT